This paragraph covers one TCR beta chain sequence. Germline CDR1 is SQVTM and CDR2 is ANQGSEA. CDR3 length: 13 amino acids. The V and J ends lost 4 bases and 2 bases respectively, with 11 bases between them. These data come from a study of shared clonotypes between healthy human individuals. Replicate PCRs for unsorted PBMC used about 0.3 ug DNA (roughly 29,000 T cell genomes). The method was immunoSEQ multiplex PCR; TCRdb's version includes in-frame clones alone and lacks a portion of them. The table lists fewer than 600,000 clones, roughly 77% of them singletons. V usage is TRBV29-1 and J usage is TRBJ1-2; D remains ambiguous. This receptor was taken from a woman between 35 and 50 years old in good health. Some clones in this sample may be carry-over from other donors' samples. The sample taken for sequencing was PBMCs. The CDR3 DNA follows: TGCAGCGTTGGAGAGGACGGCAACTATGGCTACACCTTC. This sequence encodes CSVGEDGNYGYTF.